The 8 T cell receptor beta chains reported below all come from one sample, sequenced in a study of T cells expressing NK-cell markers. For each CDR3 protein, TCRdb gives one entry from its re-call of the 5' RACE reads, without DNA. The sample table sets out 550,000 or so distinct CDR3 sequences. What was sequenced was blood T cells: a sorted CD56 or NKG2C T cell subset, CD4+ or CD8+ T cells, or bulk PBMC T cells (not recorded which). The receptors were gathered from a man aged 18 to 29 in good health.

The rearrangement uses TRBV4-2 and TRBJ2-5. Looked up from germline, CDR1 is LGHNA and CDR2 is YNFKEQ. The CDR3 runs to 14 residues. The CDR3 sequence: CASSQDQGTETQYF.

The chain combines TRBV5-5 with TRBJ1-1. The CDR3 loop spans 15 amino acids. Germline-derived CDR1 and CDR2 are SGHKS and YYEKEE (reference sequence). CDR3 in amino acids: CASSLGGRLGTEAFF.

The CDR3 loop reads CSATDRRGNQPQHF. The chain carries TRBV20-1 and TRBJ1-5; TCRdb proposes TRBD1, but this gene call is untestable without DNA. The germline CDR1 and CDR2 sequences are DFQATT and SNEGSKA (reference sequence). The CDR3 loop spans 14 amino acids.

This chain connects TRBV5-1 to TRBJ2-5; the D call of TRBD1 rests on TCRdb alone, since no DNA is present to check it. Looked up from germline, CDR1 is SGHRS and CDR2 is YFSETQ. This CDR3 is built from 14 residues. The CDR3 sequence is CASSSRQGQETQYF.

The V and J genes are TRBV20-1 and TRBJ1-2; TCRdb outputs TRBD1, but without DNA this stays unchecked. The CDR3 sequence is 14 residues long. Germline V gene lookup returns CDR1 DFQATT and CDR2 SNEGSKA (reference sequence). CDR3 sequence: CSARPSGQGYGYTF.

The rearrangement uses TRBV20-1 and TRBJ2-3; TCRdb calls TRBD2, which cannot be checked without DNA. The CDR3 runs to 12 residues. In germline, CDR1 is DFQATT, CDR2 SNEGSKA (reference sequence). The CDR3 region is CSEGQGTDTQYF.

The chain recombines TRBV6-1 with TRBJ2-1; TCRdb gives TRBD2 as the D gene, but with no DNA this cannot be confirmed. This CDR3 has 13 amino acids. In germline, CDR1 is MNHNS, CDR2 SASEGT. CDR3 residues: CASSELEVDEQFF.

The chain joins TRBV10-3 to TRBJ2-1; TCRdb returns TRBD1, unconfirmable since there is no DNA. The CDR3 consists of 15 residues. CDR1 and CDR2 (germline): ENHRY, SYGVKD. The CDR3 loop reads CAISSRARQVDEQFF.